This T cell receptor (beta chain) appears in the sequencing data of a study of T cells in Graves' hyperthyroidism and ophthalmopathy. Patients aged 18 to 65 had newly diagnosed hyperthyroidism of under 2 months' duration. General study points: The model foresaw ophthalmopathy a median roughly 6.5 months prior to onset. In simple terms, a model built on 13 V-J features told ophthalmopathy apart from stable hyperthyroidism. Blood also held most thyroid clonotypes expanded beyond 0.001.

TCR beta CDR3 region amplification was performed from RNA transcripts. Primed by the HTBI set, a first-round RT-PCR was run on the TCR CDR3. TCRdb ran MiXCR on the multiplex PCR reads and lists one entry per CDR3 protein. The data contain around 500,000 distinct CDR3 sequences, 13% to 15% of them singletons. CDR1 is SGDLS, CDR2 YYNGEE, per germline. There are 14 residues in the CDR3. Trimming cost V 4 bases and J 5 bases, with 15 bases left between them. This clonotype was found many times. Its target is unknown. The V and J genes are TRBV9 and TRBJ2-5; D may be TRBD1 or TRBD2 (5 bases each). Sequencing was carried out using blood. This TCR was recovered from a woman between 18 and 29 years old with Graves' hyperthyroidism. The CDR3 sequence: CASSPWDRTETQYF. Written as DNA, the CDR3 is TGTGCCAGCAGCCCATGGGACCGGACGGAGACCCAGTACTTC.